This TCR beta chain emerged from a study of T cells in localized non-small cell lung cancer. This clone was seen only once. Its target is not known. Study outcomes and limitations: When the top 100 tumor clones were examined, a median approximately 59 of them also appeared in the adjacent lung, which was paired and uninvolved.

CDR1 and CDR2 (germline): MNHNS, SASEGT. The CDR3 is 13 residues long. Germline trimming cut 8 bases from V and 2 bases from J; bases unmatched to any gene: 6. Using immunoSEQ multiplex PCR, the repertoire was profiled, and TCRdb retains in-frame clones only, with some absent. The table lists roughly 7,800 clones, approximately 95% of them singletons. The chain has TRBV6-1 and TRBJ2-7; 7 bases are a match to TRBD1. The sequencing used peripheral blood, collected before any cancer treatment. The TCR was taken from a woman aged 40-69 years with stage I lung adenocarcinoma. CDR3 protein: CASRQGAAYEQYF. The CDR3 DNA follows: TGTGCCAGCCGACAGGGAGCGGCCTACGAGCAGTACTTC.